The clone carrying this TCR beta chain was detected ten times or more. The trim removed 5 bases at V and 6 bases at J, leaving 7 bases unmatched. The germline V gene has CDR1 SSHAT and CDR2 FNYEAQ (reference sequence). The length of the CDR3 is 15 residues. The sample originates from a study of identical twins. TCRdb re-derived calls from the 5' RACE reads in MiXCR, one entry per CDR3 protein. The table has some 710,000 distinct CDR3 sequences, 6% to 6.5% seen once. The TCR was taken from a man aged 18 to 29 in good health. The sample taken for sequencing was naive T cells sorted from blood. The V and J genes are TRBV7-7 and TRBJ2-5, with 12 bases matching TRBD1. CDR3 nucleotides: TGTGCCAGCAGCGCATACCGGGACAGGGGGCAGACCCAGTACTTC. Translated, it gives CASSAYRDRGQTQYF.